The entry that follows covers one T cell receptor (beta chain) sequence. This CDR3 is also generated by other DNA sequences in the sample. This record comes from a study of beta chain features in type 1 diabetes. Turning to the study itself: Regarding age, gender and cell yields, patients proved similar to healthy donors.

The trim removed 2 bases at V and 5 bases at J, leaving 2 bases unmatched. Looked up from germline, CDR1 is KGHSH and CDR2 is LQKENI. This CDR3 is 13 amino acids long. Isolated RNA was reverse transcribed in full, so expressed TCRB transcripts were sequenced. Sequenced by immunoSEQ multiplex PCR; TCRdb stores in-frame clones only, minus some. The sample gives over 700,000 clones, roughly 15% of which show up once; 0.02% to 0.03% is in the top ten. The chain joins TRBV18 to TRBJ1-2; 7 bases agree with TRBD1. Sequenced: naive CD4+ T cells from blood. The sequence was obtained from a woman between 18 and 29 years old in good health. As DNA, the CDR3 is TGTGCCAGCTCACCAGACAGGGAATATGGCTACACCTTC. This sequence encodes CASSPDREYGYTF.